Presented here are 15 T cell receptor beta chains from one specimen sequenced in a study of a mutant IDH1 vaccine in newly diagnosed glioma. Time point indicated: baseline, week 1 (first vaccination visit). Treatment described: pre-vaccination baseline after standard-of-care therapy. The data were produced by immunoSEQ multiplex PCR, yet TCRdb's version contains in-frame clones alone and is incomplete. The sample lists more than 50,000 clones, around 85% occurring once. Source: PBMCs, taken from a glioma patient treated with radiotherapy, temozolomide or both. The receptors derive from a man aged 25 to 40 with glioma.

This clone showed up just once. This chain links TRBV2 with TRBJ1-1; D gene ambiguous. The CDR3 is made up of 12 amino acids. The germline V gene encodes CDR1 SNHLY and CDR2 FYNNEI. Trimming took off 5 bases at V and 1 base at J, with 5 bases between the two ends. Here the CDR3 reads CASSKQNTEAFF. CDR3 coding DNA: TGTGCCAGCAGTAAACAGAACACTGAAGCTTTCTTT.

J is TRBJ2-3 and V is TRBV27; tentatively, D is TRBD2 (6 bases). CDR3 length: 15 residues. The V end lost 2 bases, the J end lost 2 bases, and 11 bases lay between the germline ends. Germline-derived CDR1 and CDR2 are MNHEY and SMNVEV (reference sequence). Here the CDR3 reads CASSLGTGLTDTQYF. CDR3 nucleotide sequence: TGTGCCAGCAGTTTAGGGACTGGCCTCACAGATACGCAGTATTTT.

This chain connects TRBV28 to TRBJ1-5, with D possibly TRBD1 on 6 matching bases. V shed 6 bases and J shed 2 bases, with 17 bases lying between them. The CDR3 is made up of 16 amino acids. Germline V gene lookup returns CDR1 MDHEN and CDR2 SYDVKM. CDR3 region: CASSSPSPGGNQPQHF. As DNA, the CDR3 is TGTGCCAGCAGCTCACCCTCTCCAGGGGGCAATCAGCCCCAGCATTTT.

Only a few counts were recorded for this clone. In DNA form, the CDR3 reads TGTGCTAGTGGTTTACAGACAGGGGTTCGGATCACTGAAGCTTTCTTT. Protein: CASGLQTGVRITEAFF. V gene TRBV12-5 combines with J gene TRBJ1-1; 8 positions match TRBD1. The CDR3 is 16 residues long. In germline, CDR1 is LGHNT, CDR2 FRNRAP. V shed 3 bases, J shed 4 bases, and the junction held 10 bases outside the gene matches.

To note about this clone: The junction shows a germline mismatch at one end, possibly a read error. The chain couples TRBV2 to TRBJ1-5, with D unresolved. Germline V gene sequence: CDR1 SNHLY, CDR2 FYNNEI. The CDR3 consists of 19 residues. As DNA, the CDR3 is TGTGCCAGCAGAGAAGTCGGGGTAACGGTAATTCATAGCAATCAGCCCCAGCATTTT. Translating it yields CASREVGVTVIHSNQPQHF.

The chain has TRBV7-6 and TRBJ1-1; D possibly corresponds to TRBD1 (5 bases). CDR3 length: 14 residues. V was shortened by 1 base and J by 5 bases, with 11 bases between the two germline ends. Germline CDR1 reads SGHVS; CDR2 reads FNYEAQ. CDR3: CASSLGTLGTEAFF. The CDR3 region has the DNA TGTGCCAGCAGCTTAGGGACATTGGGAACTGAAGCTTTCTTT. Full variable domain (outside the CDR3, taken from reference TRBV7-6 and TRBJ1-1): GAGVSQSPRYKVTKRGQDVALRCDPISGHVSLYWYRQALGQGPEFLTYFNYEAQQDKSGLPNDRFSAERPEGSISTLTIQRTEQRDSAMYRCASSLGTLGTEAFFGQGTRLTVV.

The chain recombines TRBV5-6 with TRBJ2-7; D possibly corresponds to TRBD1 (5 bases). Germline V lookup: CDR1 SGHDT, CDR2 YYEEEE. V was clipped by 4 bases and J by 2 bases, with 13 bases between them. This CDR3 is 14 amino acids long. In nucleotides, the CDR3 is TGTGCCAGCAGCCCCTGGGGCCTGGCCTACGAGCAGTACTTC. As protein: CASSPWGLAYEQYF.

This chain joins TRBV7-9 and TRBJ2-1; D is tentatively TRBD1 or TRBD2 (5 bases each). The CDR3 covers 15 residues. Trimming removed 1 base at V and 8 bases at J, with 15 bases between. Per germline, CDR1 SEHNR and CDR2 FQNEAQ (reference sequence). The CDR3 DNA is TGTGCCAGCAGCTTAGTTTTAGTCGGGGCGGATGAGCAGTTCTTC. It yields the protein CASSLVLVGADEQFF.

The chain links TRBV5-1 to TRBJ1-1; unclear D gene. The CDR3 is 14 residues long. The V and J ends lost 0 bases and 1 base respectively, with 7 bases between them. Germline CDR1 reads SGHRS; CDR2 reads YFSETQ. CDR3 protein: CASSLAAGNTEAFF. The CDR3 DNA follows: TGCGCCAGCAGCTTGGCCGCAGGGAACACTGAAGCTTTCTTT.

The rearrangement joins TRBV9 to TRBJ2-3; D tentatively fits TRBD1 or TRBD2 (5 bases each). V was trimmed by 2 bases and J by 4 bases, leaving 20 bases between them. CDR3 length equals 17 residues. Germline CDR1 and CDR2: SGDLS and YYNGEE. DNA for the CDR3: TGTGCCAGCAGCGTGAGAGGGACGGGGCTAGGGCCAGATACGCAGTATTTT. Translated, it gives CASSVRGTGLGPDTQYF.

The rearrangement uses TRBV11-2 and TRBJ1-3; maybe TRBD1 (6 bases). Trimming removed 5 bases from V and 4 bases from J, with 15 bases in between. The germline V gene has CDR1 SGHAT and CDR2 FQNNGV. The CDR3 runs 15 residues. The CDR3 here is CASSPLGARGNTIYF. CDR3 coding DNA: TGTGCCAGCAGCCCTTTGGGGGCACGAGGAAACACCATATATTTT.

The chain combines TRBV9 with TRBJ1-3; D gene unclear. V shed 0 bases and J shed 0 bases, with 13 bases lying between them. Germline values: CDR1 SGDLS, CDR2 YYNGEE. The CDR3 contains 17 residues. The CDR3 DNA sequence: TGTGCCAGCAGCGTAGCGCCCCCTGTAAGCTCTGGAAACACCATATATTTT. Translation gives CASSVAPPVSSGNTIYF.

V usage is TRBV28 and J usage is TRBJ2-3; TRBD1 aligns across 8 bases. The V gene end was trimmed by 5 bases and the J gene end by 0 bases; junction bases not matched to a gene: 10. This CDR3 is built from 17 residues. CDR1 and CDR2 from the germline V gene are MDHEN and SYDVKM. The CDR3 loop is CASSPAGTGTSTDTQYF. The CDR3, as DNA: TGTGCCAGCAGTCCCGCTGGGACAGGAACTAGCACAGATACGCAGTATTTT.

The chain recombines TRBV14 with TRBJ2-1, with 11 bases matching TRBD2. Trimming cost V 0 bases and J 6 bases; bases outside gene matches: 4. The CDR3 has 16 amino acids. Germline CDR1 is SGHDN and CDR2 is FVKESK. The DNA for the CDR3 is TGTGCCAGCAGCCAAGATCTTAGCGGGGGGGCCAATGAGCAGTTCTTC. Protein sequence: CASSQDLSGGANEQFF.

The CDR3 loop is CASSSRFTEAFF. The CDR3 DNA sequence: TGTGCCAGCAGCTCTCGGTTCACTGAAGCTTTCTTT. The chain carries TRBV11-2 and TRBJ1-1; D not resolved. The CDR3 totals 12 residues. CDR1 and CDR2 from the germline V gene are SGHAT and FQNNGV. Trimming removed 4 bases from V and 4 bases from J, with 7 bases in between. Full variable domain (outside the CDR3, taken from reference TRBV11-2 and TRBJ1-1): EAGVAQSPRYKIIEKRQSVAFWCNPISGHATLYWYQQILGQGPKLLIQFQNNGVVDDSQLPKDRFSAERLKGVDSTLKIQPAKLEDSAVYLCASSSRFTEAFFGQGTRLTVV.